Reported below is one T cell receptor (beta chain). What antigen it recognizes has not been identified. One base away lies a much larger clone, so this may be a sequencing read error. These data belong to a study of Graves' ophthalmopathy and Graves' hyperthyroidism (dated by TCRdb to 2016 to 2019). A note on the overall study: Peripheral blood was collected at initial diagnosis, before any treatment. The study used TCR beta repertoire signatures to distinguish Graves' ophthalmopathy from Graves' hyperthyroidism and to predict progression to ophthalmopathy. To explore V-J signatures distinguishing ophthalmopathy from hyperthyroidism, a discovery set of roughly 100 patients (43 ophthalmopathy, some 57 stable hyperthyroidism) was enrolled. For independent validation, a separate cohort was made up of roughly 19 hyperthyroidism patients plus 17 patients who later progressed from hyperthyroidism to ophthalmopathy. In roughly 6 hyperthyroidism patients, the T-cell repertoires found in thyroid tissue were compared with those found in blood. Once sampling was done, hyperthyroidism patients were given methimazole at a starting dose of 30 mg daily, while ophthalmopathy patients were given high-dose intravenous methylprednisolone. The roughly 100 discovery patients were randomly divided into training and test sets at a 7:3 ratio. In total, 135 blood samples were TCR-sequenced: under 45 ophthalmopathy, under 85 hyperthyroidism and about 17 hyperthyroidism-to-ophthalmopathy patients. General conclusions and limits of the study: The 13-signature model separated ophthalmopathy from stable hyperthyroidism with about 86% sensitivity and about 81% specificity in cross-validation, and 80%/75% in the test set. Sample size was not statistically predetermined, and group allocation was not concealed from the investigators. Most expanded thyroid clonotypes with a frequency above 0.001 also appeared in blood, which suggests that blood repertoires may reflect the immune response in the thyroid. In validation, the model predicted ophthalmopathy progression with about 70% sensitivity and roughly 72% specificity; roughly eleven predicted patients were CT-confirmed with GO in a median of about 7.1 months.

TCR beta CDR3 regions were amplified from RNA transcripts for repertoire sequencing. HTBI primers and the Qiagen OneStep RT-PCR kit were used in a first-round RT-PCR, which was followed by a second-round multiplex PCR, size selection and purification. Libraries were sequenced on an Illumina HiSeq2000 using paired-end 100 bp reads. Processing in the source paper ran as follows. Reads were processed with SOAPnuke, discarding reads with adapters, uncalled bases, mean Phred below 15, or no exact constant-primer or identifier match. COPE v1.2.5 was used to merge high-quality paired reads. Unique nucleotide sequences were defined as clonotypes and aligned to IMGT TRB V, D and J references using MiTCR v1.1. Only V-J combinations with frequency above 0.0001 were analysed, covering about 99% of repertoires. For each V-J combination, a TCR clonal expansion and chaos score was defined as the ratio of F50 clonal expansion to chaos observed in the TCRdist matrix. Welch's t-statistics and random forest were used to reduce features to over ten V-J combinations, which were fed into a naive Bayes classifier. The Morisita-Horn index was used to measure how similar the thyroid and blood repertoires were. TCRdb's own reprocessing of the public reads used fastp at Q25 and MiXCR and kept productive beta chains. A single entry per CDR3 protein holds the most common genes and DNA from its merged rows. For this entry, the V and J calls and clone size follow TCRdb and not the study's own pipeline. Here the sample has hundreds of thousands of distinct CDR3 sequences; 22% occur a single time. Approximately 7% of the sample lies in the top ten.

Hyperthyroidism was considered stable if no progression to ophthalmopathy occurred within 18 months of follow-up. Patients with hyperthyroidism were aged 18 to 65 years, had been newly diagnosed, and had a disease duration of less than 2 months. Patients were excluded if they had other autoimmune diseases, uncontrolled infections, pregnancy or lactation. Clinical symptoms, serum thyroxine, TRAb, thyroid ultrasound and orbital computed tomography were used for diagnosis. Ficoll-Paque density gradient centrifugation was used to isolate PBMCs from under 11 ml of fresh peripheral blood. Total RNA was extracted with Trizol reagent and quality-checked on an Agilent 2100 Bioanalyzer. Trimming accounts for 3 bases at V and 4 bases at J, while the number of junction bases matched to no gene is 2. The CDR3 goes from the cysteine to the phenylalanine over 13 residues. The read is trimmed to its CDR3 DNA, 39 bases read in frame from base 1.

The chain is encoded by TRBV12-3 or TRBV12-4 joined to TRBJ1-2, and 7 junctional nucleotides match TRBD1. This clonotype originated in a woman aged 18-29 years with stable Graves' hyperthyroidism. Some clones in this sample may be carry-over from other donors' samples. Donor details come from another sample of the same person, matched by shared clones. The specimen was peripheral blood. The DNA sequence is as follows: TGTGCCAGCAGTTTCGGGACAGCCTATGGCTACACCTTC. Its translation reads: CASSFGTAYGYTF.